The rows below give T cell receptor beta chains drawn from one sample of a study of T cells in Graves' hyperthyroidism and ophthalmopathy. In TCRdb, the multiplex PCR reads were re-called with MiXCR into one record per CDR3 protein. This table has about 700,000 distinct CDR3 sequences, 13% to 15% appearing once. The sample comprised blood. Every receptor here comes from a woman between 18 and 30 years old with Graves' hyperthyroidism. CDR3s include the opening cysteine and the closing phenylalanine or tryptophan. The order of the fields is clone size, J gene, CDR3 length, V gene, D gene, CDR3 protein. D genes are given only for firm matches. A row's size may be missing; if present it is once, few, many or a size class.

.,TRBJ2-7,17,TRBV3-1,TRBD2,CASSPNGLAGSLREQYF
.,TRBJ1-1,14,TRBV19,.,CASSIVAGDTEAFF
.,TRBJ2-7,14,TRBV2,TRBD2,CASSESGRVHEQYF
many,TRBJ2-2,15,TRBV12-3/TRBV12-4,.,CASSLVGKNTGELFF
many,TRBJ2-1,15,TRBV20-1,.,CSARVRSLAANEQFF
many,TRBJ2-1,15,TRBV6-2/TRBV6-3,.,CASSYSSGGHNEQFF
once,TRBJ2-7,15,TRBV20-1,.,CSARDLGEATYEQYF
many,TRBJ2-3,16,TRBV11-2,.,CASSPPWGSLTDTQYF
many,TRBJ1-6,10,TRBV2,.,CASGSVPLHF
many,TRBJ2-2,13,TRBV18,.,CASSPITGGELFF
many,TRBJ2-5,13,TRBV18,.,CASSQHEAETQYF
many,TRBJ2-4,18,TRBV6-2/TRBV6-3,TRBD2,CASRASGRYLLAKNIQYF
few,TRBJ2-7,13,TRBV12-3/TRBV12-4,TRBD1,CASRPDRDYEQYF
many,TRBJ1-2,16,TRBV12-3/TRBV12-4,.,CATILGTGIEPYGYTF
few,TRBJ1-2,17,TRBV28,.,CASSSLKQGLRMDGYTF
many,TRBJ2-5,13,TRBV12-3/TRBV12-4,.,CASSPTNQETQYF
many,TRBJ2-2,15,TRBV12-3/TRBV12-4,.,CASRMGRANTGELFF
.,TRBJ2-7,14,TRBV3-1,TRBD2,CASSPMGGIYEQYF
.,TRBJ1-4,13,TRBV29-1,.,CSYQTGFNEKLFF
.,TRBJ2-5,14,TRBV29-1,.,CSVFGGTYQETQYF
.,TRBJ2-2,13,TRBV6-2/TRBV6-3,TRBD2,CASRTSYHGELFF
.,TRBJ2-2,14,TRBV2,.,CASSQPRGTGELFF
few,TRBJ2-7,15,TRBV5-6,.,CASSPVGSDAYEQYF
many,TRBJ1-4,14,TRBV7-3,.,CASSLNRVDEKLFF
.,TRBJ1-2,13,TRBV7-2,.,CASSLVRSGEMTF
many,TRBJ1-5,13,TRBV7-2,TRBD1,CASSFGTARPQHF
many,TRBJ1-1,13,TRBV27,.,CASSLLGQTEAFF
.,TRBJ2-4,15,TRBV28,.,CASSFGVWGRAIQYF
few,TRBJ1-1,16,TRBV19,.,CASSPRVGATETEAFF
many,TRBJ1-6,15,TRBV6-5,.,CASSYNVREDSPLHF
.,TRBJ2-5,17,TRBV25-1,TRBD2,CASSEWLASGREETQYF
many,TRBJ1-5,14,TRBV6-5,.,CASSYNRRNQPQHF
.,TRBJ1-2,12,TRBV25-1,.,CASSEGGLGYTF
.,TRBJ2-1,15,TRBV12-3/TRBV12-4,.,CASTALEGSYNEQFF
.,TRBJ2-5,13,TRBV7-3,.,CASSRSSQETQYF
many,TRBJ1-2,16,TRBV20-1,TRBD1,CSARPTGGEANYGYTF
.,TRBJ2-1,12,TRBV7-9,.,CASSRTMHEQFF
.,TRBJ2-3,15,TRBV30,.,CAWSRTAVSTDTQYF
few,TRBJ2-7,12,TRBV19,.,CASRTLSEEQYF
.,TRBJ1-6,14,TRBV7-9,.,CASSGGSYNSPLHF
few,TRBJ2-7,13,TRBV12-3/TRBV12-4,TRBD2,CASRLAGGLEQYF
many,TRBJ1-5,12,TRBV20-1,.,CSAPNAGQPQHF
.,TRBJ1-1,16,TRBV6-5,.,CASSYRTARSHTEAFF